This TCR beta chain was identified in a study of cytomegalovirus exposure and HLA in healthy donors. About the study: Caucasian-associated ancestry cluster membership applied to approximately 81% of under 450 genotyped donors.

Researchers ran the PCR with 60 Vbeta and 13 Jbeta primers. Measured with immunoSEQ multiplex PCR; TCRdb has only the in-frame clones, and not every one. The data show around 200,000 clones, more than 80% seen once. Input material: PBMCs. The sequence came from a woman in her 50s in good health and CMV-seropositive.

This CDR3 reads CASSYGQGRETQYF. Written as DNA, the CDR3 is TGTGCCAGCAGCTATGGACAGGGGAGAGAGACCCAGTACTTC. The genes are TRBV5-6 and TRBJ2-5; 9 nucleotides match TRBD1. Germline lookup yields CDR1 SGHDT and CDR2 YYEEEE. Trimming at V came to 3 bases and at J to 4 bases, leaving 4 bases not matched to a gene. There are 14 residues in the CDR3.